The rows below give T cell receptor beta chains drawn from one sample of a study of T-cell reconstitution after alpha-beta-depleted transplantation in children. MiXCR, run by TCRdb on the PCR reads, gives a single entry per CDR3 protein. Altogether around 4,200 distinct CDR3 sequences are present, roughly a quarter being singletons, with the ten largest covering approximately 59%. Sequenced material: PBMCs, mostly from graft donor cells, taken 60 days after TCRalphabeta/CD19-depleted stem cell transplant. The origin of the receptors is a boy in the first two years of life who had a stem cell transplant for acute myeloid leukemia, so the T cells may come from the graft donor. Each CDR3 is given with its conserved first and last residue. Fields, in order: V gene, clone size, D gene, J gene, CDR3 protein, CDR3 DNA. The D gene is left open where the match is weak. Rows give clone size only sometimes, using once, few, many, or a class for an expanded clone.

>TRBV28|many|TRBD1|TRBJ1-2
CASRPGQGSGYTF
TGTGCCAGCAGGCCGGGACAGGGGAGCGGCTACACCTTC
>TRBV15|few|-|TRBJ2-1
CCILGAFHNEQFF
TGTTGCATCTTGGGGGCTTTTCACAATGAGCAGTTCTTC
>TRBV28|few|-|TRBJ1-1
CASSLFGTEAFF
TGTGCCAGCAGTTTATTTGGGACTGAAGCTTTCTTT
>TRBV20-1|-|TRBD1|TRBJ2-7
CSAPRQGARWEQYF
TGCAGTGCCCCCCGACAGGGGGCTCGTTGGGAGCAGTACTTC
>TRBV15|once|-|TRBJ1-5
CGFLGEPQHF
TGTGGTTTCTTGGGGGAGCCCCAGCATTTT
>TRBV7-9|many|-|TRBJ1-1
CASSLGGDTEAFF
TGTGCCAGCAGCTTAGGTGGGGACACTGAAGCTTTCTTT
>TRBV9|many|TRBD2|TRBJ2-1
CASSVITGLTPLAQFF
TGTGCCAGCAGCGTTATTACGGGACTAACCCCCCTTGCGCAGTTCTTC
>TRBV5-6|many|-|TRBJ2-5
CASSLGMFLETQYF
TGTGCCAGCAGCTTGGGGATGTTCTTGGAGACCCAGTACTTC
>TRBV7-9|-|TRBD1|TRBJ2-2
CASRPPDRLTGELFF
TGTGCCAGCAGACCGCCGGACAGGTTGACCGGGGAGCTGTTTTTT
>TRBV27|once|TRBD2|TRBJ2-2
CASRRTSAGELFF
TGTGCCAGCAGGAGGACTAGTGCCGGGGAGCTGTTTTTT
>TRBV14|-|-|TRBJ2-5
CASSPYGRATWETQYF
TGTGCCAGCAGCCCGTACGGACGGGCCACGTGGGAGACCCAGTACTTC
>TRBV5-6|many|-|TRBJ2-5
CASSLEYGGETQYF
TGTGCCAGCAGCTTGGAGTACGGTGGGGAGACCCAGTACTTC
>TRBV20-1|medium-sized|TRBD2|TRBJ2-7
CSARGGLAGGTYEQYF
TGCAGTGCTCGCGGCGGGCTAGCGGGGGGTACCTACGAGCAGTACTTC
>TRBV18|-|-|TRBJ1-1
CASSPPGGIGTEAFF
TGTGCCAGCTCACCACCGGGGGGAATAGGGACTGAAGCTTTCTTT
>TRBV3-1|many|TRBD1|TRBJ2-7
CASSQSLDRAYEQYF
TGTGCCAGCAGCCAATCGTTAGACAGGGCCTACGAGCAGTACTTC
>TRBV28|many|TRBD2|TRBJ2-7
CASSFSGLALEKQYF
TGTGCCAGCAGTTTTAGCGGACTAGCGCTTGAAAAGCAGTACTTC
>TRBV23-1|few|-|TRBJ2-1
CASATGLLVDEQFF
TGCGCCAGCGCCACAGGGCTACTGGTGGATGAGCAGTTCTTC
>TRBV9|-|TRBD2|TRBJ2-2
CASSPLLAGANTGELFF
TGTGCCAGCAGCCCACTACTAGCGGGAGCGAACACCGGGGAGCTGTTTTTT
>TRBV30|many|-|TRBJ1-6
CAWSLWGDTDNSPLHF
TGTGCCTGGAGTCTCTGGGGGGACACTGATAATTCACCCCTCCACTTT
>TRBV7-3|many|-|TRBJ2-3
CASSLISRGADTQYF
TGTGCCAGCAGCTTAATATCCCGGGGCGCAGATACGCAGTATTTT
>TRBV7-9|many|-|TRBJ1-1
CASSPYGPDGAFF
TGTGCCAGCAGCCCATATGGACCCGACGGGGCTTTCTTT
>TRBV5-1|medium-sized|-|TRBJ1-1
CASTRLQEGTEAFF
TGCGCCAGCACGCGGCTCCAAGAGGGGACTGAAGCTTTCTTT
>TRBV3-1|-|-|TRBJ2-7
CASRPRDSYEQYF
TGTGCCAGCAGACCAAGAGATTCCTACGAGCAGTACTTC
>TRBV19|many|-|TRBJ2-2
CASSSHWAGELFF
TGTGCCAGTAGTTCTCATTGGGCCGGGGAGCTGTTTTTT
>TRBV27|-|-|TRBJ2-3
CTCSLSWGDSTDTQYF
TGTACCTGTAGTTTATCTTGGGGGGACTCCACAGATACGCAGTATTTT
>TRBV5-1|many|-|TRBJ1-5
CASSPSSNQPQHF
TGCGCCAGCAGCCCCAGTAGTAATCAGCCCCAGCATTTT
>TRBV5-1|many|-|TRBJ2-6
CASSLTGLSSGANVLTF
TGCGCCAGCAGCTTGACAGGTCTAAGCTCTGGGGCCAACGTCCTGACTTTC
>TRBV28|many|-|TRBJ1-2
CASSPGNRLYGYTF
TGTGCCAGCAGTCCCGGAAATCGCCTCTATGGCTACACCTTC
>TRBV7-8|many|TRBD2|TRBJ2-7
CASSLGLVYEQYF
TGTGCCAGCAGCTTGGGACTAGTCTACGAGCAGTACTTC
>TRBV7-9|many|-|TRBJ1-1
CASSSGTEAFF
TGTGCCAGCAGCTCGGGCACTGAAGCTTTCTTT
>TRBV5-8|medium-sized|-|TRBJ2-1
CASTQGSSYNEQFF
TGTGCCAGTACGCAGGGGAGCTCCTACAATGAGCAGTTCTTC
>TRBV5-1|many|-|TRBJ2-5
CASSGQGQPRRWYQETQYF
TGCGCCAGCAGCGGGCAAGGGCAGCCCCGGCGGTGGTACCAAGAGACCCAGTACTTC
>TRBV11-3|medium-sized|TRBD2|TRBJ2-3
CASSLRRGGQDTQYF
TGTGCCAGCAGCTTAAGGCGGGGGGGTCAAGATACGCAGTATTTT
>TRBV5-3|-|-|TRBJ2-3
CARSLGLPYSEQYF
TGTGCCAGGAGCTTGGGGCTCCCGTATTCTGAGCAGTATTTT
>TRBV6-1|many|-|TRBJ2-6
CASSEVGPPLSGANVLTF
TGTGCCAGCAGTGAAGTGGGACCCCCTCTCTCTGGGGCCAACGTCCTGACTTTC
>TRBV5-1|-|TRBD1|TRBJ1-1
CASSLIGTANTEAFF
TGCGCCAGCAGCTTGATCGGGACAGCTAACACTGAAGCTTTCTTT
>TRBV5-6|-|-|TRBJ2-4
CASRNWRGKNIQYF
TGTGCCAGCAGGAATTGGAGAGGCAAAAACATTCAGTACTTC
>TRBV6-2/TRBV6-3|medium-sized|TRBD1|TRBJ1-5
CASRRGQLNQPQHF
TGTGCCAGCAGAAGGGGACAGCTCAATCAGCCCCAGCATTTT
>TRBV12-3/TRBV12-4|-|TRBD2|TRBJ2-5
CASSLVGLAQETQYF
TGTGCCAGCAGTTTAGTGGGACTAGCCCAAGAGACCCAGTACTTC
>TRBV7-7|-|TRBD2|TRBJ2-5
CVRCWDPPSGGSLGETQYF
TGTGTCAGATGCTGGGACCCTCCTAGCGGGGGCTCCCTCGGAGAGACCCAGTACTTC
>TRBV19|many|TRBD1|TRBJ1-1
CASRTLRGMGFTEAFF
TGTGCCAGTAGGACCCTCAGGGGGATGGGGTTCACTGAAGCTTTCTTT
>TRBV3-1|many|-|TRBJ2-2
CASSPSRDTGELFF
TGTGCCAGCAGCCCTTCCAGGGACACCGGGGAGCTGTTTTTT
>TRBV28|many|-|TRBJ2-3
CASSPRQASTDTQYF
TGTGCCAGCAGTCCCCGACAAGCTAGCACAGATACGCAGTATTTT
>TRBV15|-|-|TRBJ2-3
CVLLGTDTQYF
TGCGTGCTCTTGGGGACAGATACGCAGTATTTT
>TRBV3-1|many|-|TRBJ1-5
CASCQDLGAGAAPNQPQHF
TGTGCCTCCTGCCAAGATCTTGGCGCAGGTGCGGCTCCTAATCAGCCCCAGCATTTT
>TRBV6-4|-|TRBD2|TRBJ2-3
CASSDRLAGGPDTQYF
TGTGCCAGCAGTGACAGACTAGCGGGGGGCCCAGATACGCAGTATTTT
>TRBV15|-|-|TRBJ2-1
CAILGEFF
TGTGCTATCTTGGGGGAGTTCTTC
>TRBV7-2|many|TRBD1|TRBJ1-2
CASSLAGQTYTF
TGTGCCAGCAGCTTAGCGGGACAGACCTACACCTTC
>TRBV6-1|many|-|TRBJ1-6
CASSVSGTGNSPLHF
TGTGCCAGCAGTGTTTCGGGGACGGGTAATTCACCCCTCCACTTT
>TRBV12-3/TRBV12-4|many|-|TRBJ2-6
CASSLRRSGANVLTF
TGTGCCAGCAGTTTAAGGAGGTCTGGGGCCAACGTCCTGACTTTC
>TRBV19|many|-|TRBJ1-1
CASSIQKNTEAFF
TGTGCCAGTAGTATACAGAAGAACACTGAAGCTTTCTTT
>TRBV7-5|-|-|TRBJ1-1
CIILGQNTEAFF
TGTATCATCTTGGGGCAGAACACTGAAGCTTTCTTT
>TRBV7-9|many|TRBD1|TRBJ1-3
CASSSAGQIRNTIYF
TGTGCCAGCAGCTCCGCGGGACAGATTAGAAACACCATATATTTT
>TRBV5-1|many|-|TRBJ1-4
CASSLETSTNEKLFF
TGCGCCAGCAGCTTGGAAACATCAACTAATGAAAAACTGTTTTTT
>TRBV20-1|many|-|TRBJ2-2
CSARDRKGYTGELFF
TGCAGTGCTAGAGATCGGAAGGGTTACACCGGGGAGCTGTTTTTT
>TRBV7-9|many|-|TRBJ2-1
CASSPGGGSLSNHNEQFF
TGTGCCAGCAGTCCTGGGGGCGGTTCCCTCAGCAATCACAATGAGCAGTTCTTC